The clone carrying this TCR beta chain has just a few counts. This sample stems from a study of metastatic and nonmetastatic thyroid tumors. Using MiXCR, TCRdb re-called clones from the PCR reads. The repertoire holds about 19,000 clones, about a third seen once, with about 30% in the top ten. Patients had received no treatment of any kind before thyroid surgery. Sequenced material: tumor tissue. The origin of this receptor is a female donor with papillary thyroid cancer or a benign thyroid nodule (not recorded which). Some clones in this sample may be carry-over from other donors' samples.

CDR3 DNA sequence: TGTGCCAGCAGTCAAGCGGGAGGCCACACAGATACGCAGTATTTT. Protein sequence: CASSQAGGHTDTQYF. The chain combines TRBV28 with TRBJ2-3, with TRBD2 matching over 9 bases. The CDR3 runs to 15 residues. From germline, CDR1 is MDHEN and CDR2 SYDVKM. V lost 5 bases to trimming and J lost 2 bases; unmatched junction nucleotides: 5. Variable domain in full (rest from reference TRBV28 and TRBJ2-3): DVKVTQSSRYLVKRTGEKVFLECVQDMDHENMFWYRQDPGLGLRLIYFSYDVKMKEKGDIPEGYSVSREKKERFSLILESASTNQTSMYLCASSQAGGHTDTQYFGPGTRLTVL.